The next 5 T cell receptor beta chains were all read from a single sample in a study of shared clonotypes between healthy human individuals. Using immunoSEQ multiplex PCR, the repertoire was profiled, and TCRdb retains in-frame clones only, with some absent. The data hold hundreds of thousands of clones, with around 96% observed a single time. The naive CD8 population came from CD45RO-negative cells selected for CCR7, without terminally differentiated effector memory CD45RA+ cells. The sequenced material came from naive CD8+ T cells sorted from blood. Every receptor here comes from a woman aged 25-40 years in good health.

The chain joins TRBV2 to TRBJ2-7, with D possibly matching TRBD1 (6 bases). Germline assignment: CDR1 SNHLY and CDR2 FYNNEI. The CDR3 is 13 residues long. V shed 4 bases and J shed 2 bases, with 9 bases lying between them. CDR3 amino acids: CASSGDTTYEQYF. CDR3 in DNA: TGTGCCAGCAGTGGGGACACCACCTACGAGCAGTACTTC.

This clone was detected only once. The chain is built from TRBV7-3 and TRBJ2-7; 7 bases match TRBD2. Germline CDR1 and CDR2: SGHTA and FQGTGA. This CDR3 has 19 amino acids. V gave up 8 bases and J gave up 3 bases; unmatched junction bases: 25. The CDR3 coding sequence is TGTGCCAGCGCCAGCAGCTTGGGAGGGAGCGGGACGCATTTCTACGAGCAGTACTTC. Translating gives CASASSLGGSGTHFYEQYF. Using reference TRBV7-3 and TRBJ2-7 for the parts outside the CDR3, the full variable domain is GAGVSQTPSNKVTEKGKYVELRCDPISGHTALYWYRQSLGQGPEFLIYFQGTGAADDSGLPNDRFFAVRPEGSVSTLKIQRTERGDSAVYLCASASSLGGSGTHFYEQYFGPGTRLTVT.

CDR3 loop: CASSLVEGTEAFF. CDR3 bases: TGTGCCAGCAGCTTAGTCGAGGGGACTGAAGCTTTCTTT. V gene TRBV7-8 combines with J gene TRBJ1-1, with a possible D match to TRBD1 (5 bases). V lost 1 base to trimming and J lost 5 bases, with 8 bases between them. Germline V gene data show CDR1 as SGHVS and CDR2 as FQNEAQ. This CDR3 has 13 residues.

The chain employs TRBV25-1 and TRBJ2-1; the D gene is possibly TRBD2 (6 bases). The CDR3 consists of 15 residues. V dropped 6 bases and J dropped 2 bases, with 14 bases sitting between them. CDR1 is MGHDK and CDR2 is SYGVNS in the germline V gene. CDR3 residues: CASSRDLPAYNEQFF. In DNA, the CDR3 is TGTGCCAGCAGCAGGGACTTACCTGCCTACAATGAGCAGTTCTTC. Complete variable domain (other parts from reference TRBV25-1 and TRBJ2-1): EADIYQTPRYLVIGTGKKITLECSQTMGHDKMYWYQQDPGMELHLIHYSYGVNSTEKGDLSSESTVSRIRTEHFPLTLESARPSHTSQYLCASSRDLPAYNEQFFGPGTRLTVL.

The rearrangement links TRBV6-5 to TRBJ1-5, with D maybe TRBD1 (5 bases). The V end was cut by 5 bases, the J end by 4 bases, with 15 bases between. Germline assignment: CDR1 MNHEY and CDR2 SVGAGI. This CDR3 has 15 amino acids. Here the CDR3 reads CASSRGPGLNQPQHF. For the CDR3, the DNA is TGTGCCAGCAGTCGAGGCCCAGGGTTGAATCAGCCCCAGCATTTT.